The clone carrying this T cell receptor (beta chain) was found many times. Its antigen is as yet unknown. This CDR3 has 16 amino acids. The V end was cut by 1 base, the J end by 0 bases, with 10 bases between. Germline CDR1 LGHDT, CDR2 YNNKEL (reference sequence). Researchers made TCR beta libraries by using iRepertoire HTBI primers and running Arm-PCR on CDR3 regions. Via MiXCR, TCRdb re-called the multiplex PCR reads, giving one row per CDR3 protein. The profile shows approximately 480,000 distinct CDR3 sequences, 15% to 20% of them singletons. As to time point: newly diagnosed GD, antithyroid drugs for less than 3 months. The TCR library was made from RNA extracted from PBMCs. Patients were from an endocrinology department in Xi'an, China. The data are from a study of regulatory T cells in long-lasting Graves disease. Study results and caveats: Preferential use of TRBV28, TRBJ1-2 and TRBJ2-5 was seen in persistent disease. TCR diversity was lower in persistent Graves' patients (versus newly diagnosed ones).

These data were also filed under a second study, of T cells in Graves' hyperthyroidism and ophthalmopathy. That source adds: The TCR CDR3 first-round RT-PCR relied on the HTBI primer set.

The chain uses TRBV3-1 and TRBJ1-5; tentatively, D is TRBD1 (5 bases). The receptor was derived from a man aged 35 to 55 with Graves disease. This specimen consisted of peripheral blood mononuclear cells (PBMCs), obtained at new diagnosis, from a patient treated with antithyroid drugs. The CDR3: CASSQGGPYSNQPQHF. The CDR3 nucleotides read TGTGCCAGCAGCCAAGGGGGACCCTATAGCAATCAGCCCCAGCATTTT. The full variable domain, completed using reference TRBV3-1 and TRBJ1-5, is DTAVSQTPKYLVTQMGNDKSIKCEQNLGHDTMYWYKQDSKKFLKIMFSYNNKELIINETVPNRFSPKSPDKAHLNLHINSLELGDSAVYFCASSQGGPYSNQPQHFGDGTRLSIL.